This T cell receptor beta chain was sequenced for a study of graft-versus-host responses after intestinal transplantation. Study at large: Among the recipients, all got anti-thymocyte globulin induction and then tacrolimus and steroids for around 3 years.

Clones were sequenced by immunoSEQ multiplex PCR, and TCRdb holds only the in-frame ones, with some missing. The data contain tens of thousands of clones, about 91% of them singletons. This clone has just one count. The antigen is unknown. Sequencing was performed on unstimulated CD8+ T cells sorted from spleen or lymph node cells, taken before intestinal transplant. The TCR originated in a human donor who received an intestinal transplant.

The CDR3 loop reads CAISDVLGEVNTEAFF. The CDR3 DNA reads TGTGCCATCAGTGACGTTCTGGGTGAGGTGAACACTGAAGCTTTCTTT. V usage is TRBV10-3 and J usage is TRBJ1-1; D call uncertain. The CDR3 is made up of 16 amino acids. Trimming removed 3 bases at V and 0 bases at J, with 14 bases between. Germline loops: CDR1 ENHRY, CDR2 SYGVKD.